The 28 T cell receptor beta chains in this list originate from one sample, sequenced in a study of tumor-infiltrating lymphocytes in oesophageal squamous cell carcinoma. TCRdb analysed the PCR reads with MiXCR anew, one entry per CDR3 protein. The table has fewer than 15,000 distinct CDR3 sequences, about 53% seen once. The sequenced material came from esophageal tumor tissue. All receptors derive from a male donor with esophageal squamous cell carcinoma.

DNA of the CDR3: TGTGCCAGCAGTTACCACTCGAAGTACTACAATGAGCAGTTCTTC. Translating gives CASSYHSKYYNEQFF. This chain links TRBV6-5 with TRBJ2-1; the D is unclear. Trimming cost V 2 bases and J 3 bases, with 11 bases left between them. The CDR3 runs to 15 residues. The germline gives CDR1 MNHEY, CDR2 SVGAGI.

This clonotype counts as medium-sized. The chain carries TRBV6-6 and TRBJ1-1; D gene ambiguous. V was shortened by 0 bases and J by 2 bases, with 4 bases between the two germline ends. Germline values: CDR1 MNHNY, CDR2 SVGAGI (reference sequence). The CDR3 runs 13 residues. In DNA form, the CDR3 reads TGTGCCAGCAGTTACTCGATCAACACTGAAGCTTTCTTT. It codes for CASSYSINTEAFF.

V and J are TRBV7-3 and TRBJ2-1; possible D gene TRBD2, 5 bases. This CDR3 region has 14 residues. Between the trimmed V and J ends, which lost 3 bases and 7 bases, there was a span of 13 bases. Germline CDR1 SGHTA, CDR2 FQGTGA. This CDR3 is CASSFQGLPNEQFF. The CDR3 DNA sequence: TGTGCCAGCAGCTTCCAAGGACTTCCAAATGAGCAGTTCTTC.

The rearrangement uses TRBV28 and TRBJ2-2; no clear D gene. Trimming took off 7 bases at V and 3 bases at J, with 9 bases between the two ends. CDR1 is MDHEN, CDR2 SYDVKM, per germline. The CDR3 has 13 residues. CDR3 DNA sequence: TGTGCCAGCACCCGGAGATACACCGGGGAGCTGTTTTTT. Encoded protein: CASTRRYTGELFF.

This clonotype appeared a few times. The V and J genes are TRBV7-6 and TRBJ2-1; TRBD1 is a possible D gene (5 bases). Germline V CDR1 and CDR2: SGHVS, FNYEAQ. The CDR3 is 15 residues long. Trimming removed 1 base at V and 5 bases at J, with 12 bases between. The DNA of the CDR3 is TGTGCCAGCAGCTTAGGGGGCTTGGTCAACAATGAGCAGTTCTTC. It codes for CASSLGGLVNNEQFF. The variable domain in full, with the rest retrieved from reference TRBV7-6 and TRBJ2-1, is GAGVSQSPRYKVTKRGQDVALRCDPISGHVSLYWYRQALGQGPEFLTYFNYEAQQDKSGLPNDRFSAERPEGSISTLTIQRTEQRDSAMYRCASSLGGLVNNEQFFGPGTRLTVL.

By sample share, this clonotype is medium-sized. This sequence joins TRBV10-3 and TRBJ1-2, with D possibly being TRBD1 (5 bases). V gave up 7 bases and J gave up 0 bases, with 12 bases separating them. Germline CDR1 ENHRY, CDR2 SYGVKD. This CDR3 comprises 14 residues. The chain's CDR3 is CAIKGTGPNYGYTF. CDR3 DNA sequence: TGTGCCATCAAGGGGACGGGACCTAACTATGGCTACACCTTC.

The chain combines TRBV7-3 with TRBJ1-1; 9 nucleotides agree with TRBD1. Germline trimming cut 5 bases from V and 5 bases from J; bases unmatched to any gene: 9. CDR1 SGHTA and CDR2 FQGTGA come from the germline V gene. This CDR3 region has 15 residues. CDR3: CASSARQGGETEAFF. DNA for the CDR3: TGTGCCAGCAGCGCCCGACAGGGGGGGGAAACTGAAGCTTTCTTT.

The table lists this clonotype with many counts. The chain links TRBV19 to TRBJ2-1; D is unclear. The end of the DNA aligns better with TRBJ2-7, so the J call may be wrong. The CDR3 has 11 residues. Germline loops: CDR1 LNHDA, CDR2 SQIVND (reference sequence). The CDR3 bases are TGTGCCAGTACATCCTACAATGAGCAGTACTTC. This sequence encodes CASTSYNEQYF.

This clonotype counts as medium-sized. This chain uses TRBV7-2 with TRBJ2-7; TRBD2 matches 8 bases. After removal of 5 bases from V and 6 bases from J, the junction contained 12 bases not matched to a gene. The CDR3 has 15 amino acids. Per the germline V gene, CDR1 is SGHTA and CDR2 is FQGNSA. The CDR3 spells CASSPKGGRFSEQYF. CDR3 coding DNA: TGTGCCAGCAGCCCCAAGGGCGGGAGGTTCTCCGAGCAGTACTTC.

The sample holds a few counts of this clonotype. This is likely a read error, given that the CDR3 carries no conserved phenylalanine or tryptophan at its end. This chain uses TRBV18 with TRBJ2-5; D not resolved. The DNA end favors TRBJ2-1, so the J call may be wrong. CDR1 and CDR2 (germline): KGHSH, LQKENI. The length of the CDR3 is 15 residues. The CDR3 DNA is TGTGCCAGCTCACCACTGACTGCCGCCTACAATGAGCAGTTCTTA. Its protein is CASSPLTAAYNEQFL.

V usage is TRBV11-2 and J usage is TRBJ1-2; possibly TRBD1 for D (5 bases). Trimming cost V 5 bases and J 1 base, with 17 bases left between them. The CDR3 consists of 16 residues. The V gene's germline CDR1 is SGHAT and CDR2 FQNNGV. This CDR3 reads CASSPDKGGDNYGYTF. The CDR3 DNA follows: TGTGCCAGCAGCCCGGACAAAGGAGGCGATAACTATGGCTACACCTTC.

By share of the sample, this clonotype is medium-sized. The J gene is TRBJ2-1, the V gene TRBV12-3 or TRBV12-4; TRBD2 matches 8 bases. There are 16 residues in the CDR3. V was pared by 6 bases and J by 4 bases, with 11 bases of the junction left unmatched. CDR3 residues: CASRPRERGSYNEQFF. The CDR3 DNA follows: TGTGCCAGCAGGCCCCGAGAGCGGGGGTCTTACAATGAGCAGTTCTTC.

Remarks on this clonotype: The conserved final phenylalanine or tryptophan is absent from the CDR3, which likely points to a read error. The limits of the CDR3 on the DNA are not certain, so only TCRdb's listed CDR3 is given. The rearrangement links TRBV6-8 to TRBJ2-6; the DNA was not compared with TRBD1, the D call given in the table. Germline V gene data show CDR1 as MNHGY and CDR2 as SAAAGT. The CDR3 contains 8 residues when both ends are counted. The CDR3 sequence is CASSYSGT.

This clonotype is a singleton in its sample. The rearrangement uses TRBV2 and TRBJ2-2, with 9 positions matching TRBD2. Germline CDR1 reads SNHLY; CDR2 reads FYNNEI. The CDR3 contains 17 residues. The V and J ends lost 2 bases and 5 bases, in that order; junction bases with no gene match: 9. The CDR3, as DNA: TGTGCCAGCAGTGAACCGCGCGGGGGGGCCGGGACCGGGGAGCTGTTTTTT. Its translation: CASSEPRGGAGTGELFF.

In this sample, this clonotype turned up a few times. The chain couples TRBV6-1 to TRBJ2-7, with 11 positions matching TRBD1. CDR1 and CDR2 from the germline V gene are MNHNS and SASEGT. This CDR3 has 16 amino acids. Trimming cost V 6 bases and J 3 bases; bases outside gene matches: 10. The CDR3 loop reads CASSTPTGTGGYEQYF. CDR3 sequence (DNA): TGTGCCAGCAGCACCCCAACCGGGACAGGGGGCTACGAGCAGTACTTC.

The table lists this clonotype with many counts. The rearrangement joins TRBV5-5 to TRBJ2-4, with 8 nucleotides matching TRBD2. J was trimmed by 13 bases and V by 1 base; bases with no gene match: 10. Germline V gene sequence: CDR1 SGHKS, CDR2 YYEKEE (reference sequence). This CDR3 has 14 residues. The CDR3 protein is CASSLTSGDNEQYF. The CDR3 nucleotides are TGTGCCAGCAGCTTGACTAGCGGAGACAATGAGCAGTACTTC.

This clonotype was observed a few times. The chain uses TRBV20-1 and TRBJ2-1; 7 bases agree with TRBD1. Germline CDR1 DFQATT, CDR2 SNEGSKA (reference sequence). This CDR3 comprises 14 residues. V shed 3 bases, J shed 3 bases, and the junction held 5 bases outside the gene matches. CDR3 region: CSASHRDSYNEQFF. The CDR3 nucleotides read TGCAGTGCTAGCCACCGGGACAGCTACAATGAGCAGTTCTTC.

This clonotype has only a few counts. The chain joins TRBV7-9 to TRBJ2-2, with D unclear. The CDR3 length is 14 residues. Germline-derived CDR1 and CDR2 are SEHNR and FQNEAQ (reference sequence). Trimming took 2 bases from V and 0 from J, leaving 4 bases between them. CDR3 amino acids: CASSLQSNTGELFF. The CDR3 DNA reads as TGTGCCAGCAGCTTACAATCGAACACCGGGGAGCTGTTTTTT.

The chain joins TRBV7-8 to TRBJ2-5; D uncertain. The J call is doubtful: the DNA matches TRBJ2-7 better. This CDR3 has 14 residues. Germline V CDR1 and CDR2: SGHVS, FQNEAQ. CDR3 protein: CASSPMEGLNEQYF. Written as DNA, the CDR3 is TGTGCCAGCAGCCCCATGGAAGGGCTGAACGAGCAGTACTTC.

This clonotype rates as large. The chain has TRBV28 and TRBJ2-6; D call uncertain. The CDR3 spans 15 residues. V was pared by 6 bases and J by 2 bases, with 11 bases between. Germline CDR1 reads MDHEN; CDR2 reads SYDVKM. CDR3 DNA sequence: TGTGCCAGCAGCCCAGGTTCTGCTGGGGCCAACGTCCTGACTTTC. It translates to CASSPGSAGANVLTF.

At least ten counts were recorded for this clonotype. DNA of the CDR3: TGTGCCAGCAGCCGGAAGGGGGCGGGAGGGGTCGCGAACACCGGGGAGCTGTTTTTT. It encodes CASSRKGAGGVANTGELFF. The chain has TRBV7-9 and TRBJ2-2; the match to TRBD2 covers 9 bases. Trimming took 5 bases from V and 0 from J; bases not matched to a gene: 13. This CDR3 region has 19 residues. Germline V gives CDR1 SEHNR, CDR2 FQNEAQ (reference sequence).

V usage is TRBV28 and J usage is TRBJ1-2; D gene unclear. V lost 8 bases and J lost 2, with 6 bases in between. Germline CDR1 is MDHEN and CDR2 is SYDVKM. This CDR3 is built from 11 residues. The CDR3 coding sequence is TGTGCCAGCGAACTGAACTATGGCTACACCTTC. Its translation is CASELNYGYTF.

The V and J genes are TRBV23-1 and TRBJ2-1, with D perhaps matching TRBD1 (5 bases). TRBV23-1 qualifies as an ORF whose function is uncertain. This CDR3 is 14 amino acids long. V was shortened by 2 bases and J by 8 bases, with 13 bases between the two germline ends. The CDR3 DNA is TGCGCCAGCAGTCAAGCCAGGGCCGTTGATGAGCAGTTCTTC. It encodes CASSQARAVDEQFF.

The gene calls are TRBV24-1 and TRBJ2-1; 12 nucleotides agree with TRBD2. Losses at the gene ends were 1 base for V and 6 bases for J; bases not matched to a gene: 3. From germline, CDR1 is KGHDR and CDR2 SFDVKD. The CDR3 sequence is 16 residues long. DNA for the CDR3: TGTGCCACCAGTGATTTAGGACTAGCGGGGAGCAATGAGCAGTTCTTC. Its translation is CATSDLGLAGSNEQFF.

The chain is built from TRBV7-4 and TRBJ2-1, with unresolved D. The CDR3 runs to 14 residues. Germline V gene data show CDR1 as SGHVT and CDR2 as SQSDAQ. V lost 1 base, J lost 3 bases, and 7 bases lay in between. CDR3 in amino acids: CASSLGGGYNEQFF. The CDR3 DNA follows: TGTGCCAGCAGCTTAGGTGGCGGCTACAATGAGCAGTTCTTC.

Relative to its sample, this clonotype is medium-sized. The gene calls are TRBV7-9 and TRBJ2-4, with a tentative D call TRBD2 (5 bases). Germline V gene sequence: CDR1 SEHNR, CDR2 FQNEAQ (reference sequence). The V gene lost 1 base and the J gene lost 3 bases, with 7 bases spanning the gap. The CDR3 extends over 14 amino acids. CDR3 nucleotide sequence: TGTGCCAGCAGCTTAGACGCGGGCAAAAACATTCAGTACTTC. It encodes CASSLDAGKNIQYF.

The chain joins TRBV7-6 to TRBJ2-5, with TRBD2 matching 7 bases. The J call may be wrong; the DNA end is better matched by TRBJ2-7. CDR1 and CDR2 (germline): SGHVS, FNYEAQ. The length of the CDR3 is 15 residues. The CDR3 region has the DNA TGTGCCAGCAGTTCCACTAGCGAAAGCTCCTACGAGCAGTACTTC. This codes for CASSSTSESSYEQYF.

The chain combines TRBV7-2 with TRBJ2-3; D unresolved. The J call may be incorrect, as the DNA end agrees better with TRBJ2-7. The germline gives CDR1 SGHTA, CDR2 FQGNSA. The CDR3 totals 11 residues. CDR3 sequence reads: CASSPLDEQYF. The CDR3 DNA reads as TGTGCCAGCAGCCCCCTGGACGAGCAGTACTTC.